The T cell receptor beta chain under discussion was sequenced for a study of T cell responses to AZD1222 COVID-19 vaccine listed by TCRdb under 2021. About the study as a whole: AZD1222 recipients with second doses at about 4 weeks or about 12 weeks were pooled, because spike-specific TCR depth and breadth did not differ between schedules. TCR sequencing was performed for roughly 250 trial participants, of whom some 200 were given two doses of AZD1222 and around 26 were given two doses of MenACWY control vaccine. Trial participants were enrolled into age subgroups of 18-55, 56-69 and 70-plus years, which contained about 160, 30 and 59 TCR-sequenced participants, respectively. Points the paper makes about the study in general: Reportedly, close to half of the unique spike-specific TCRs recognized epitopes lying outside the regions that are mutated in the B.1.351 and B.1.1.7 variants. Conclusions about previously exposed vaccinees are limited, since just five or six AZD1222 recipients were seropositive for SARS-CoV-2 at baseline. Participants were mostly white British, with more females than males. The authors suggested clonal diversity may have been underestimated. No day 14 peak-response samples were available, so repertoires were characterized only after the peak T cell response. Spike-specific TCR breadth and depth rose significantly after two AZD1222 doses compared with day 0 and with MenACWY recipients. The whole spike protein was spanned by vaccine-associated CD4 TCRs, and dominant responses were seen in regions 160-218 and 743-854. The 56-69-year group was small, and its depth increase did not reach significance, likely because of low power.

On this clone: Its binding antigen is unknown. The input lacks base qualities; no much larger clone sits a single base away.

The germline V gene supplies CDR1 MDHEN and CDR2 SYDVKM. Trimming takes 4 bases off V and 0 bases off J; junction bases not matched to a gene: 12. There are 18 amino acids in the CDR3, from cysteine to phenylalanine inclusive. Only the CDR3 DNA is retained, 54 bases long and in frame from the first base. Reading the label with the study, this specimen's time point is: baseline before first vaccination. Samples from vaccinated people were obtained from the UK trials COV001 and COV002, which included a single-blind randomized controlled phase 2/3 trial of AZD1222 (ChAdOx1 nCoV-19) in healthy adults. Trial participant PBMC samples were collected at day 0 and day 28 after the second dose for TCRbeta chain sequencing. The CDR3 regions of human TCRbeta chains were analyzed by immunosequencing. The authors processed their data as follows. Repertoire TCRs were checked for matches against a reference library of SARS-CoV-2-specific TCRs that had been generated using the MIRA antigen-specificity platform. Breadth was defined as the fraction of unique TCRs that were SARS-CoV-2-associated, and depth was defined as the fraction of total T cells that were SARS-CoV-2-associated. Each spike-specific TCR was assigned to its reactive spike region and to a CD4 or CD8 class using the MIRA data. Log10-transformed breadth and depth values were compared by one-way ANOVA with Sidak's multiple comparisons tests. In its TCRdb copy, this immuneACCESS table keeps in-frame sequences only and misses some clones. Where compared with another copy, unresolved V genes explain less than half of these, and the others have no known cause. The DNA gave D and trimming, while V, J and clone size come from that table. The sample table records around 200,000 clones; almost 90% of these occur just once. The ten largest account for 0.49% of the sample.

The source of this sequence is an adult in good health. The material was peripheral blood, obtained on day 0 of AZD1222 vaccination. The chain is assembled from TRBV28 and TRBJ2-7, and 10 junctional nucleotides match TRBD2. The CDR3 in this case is CASSSPTGASGSSYEQYF. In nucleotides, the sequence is TGTGCCAGCAGTTCGCCCACGGGTGCTAGCGGGAGCTCCTACGAGCAGTACTTC.